Listed below are T cell receptor beta chains from one sample, sequenced in a study of response to subunit inactivated influenza vaccine. Each CDR3 protein gets one entry after TCRdb re-called the RT-PCR reads with MiXCR. The data show hundreds of thousands of distinct CDR3 sequences, 12% seen once. The input for sequencing was PBMCs from blood, taken on the day of vaccination. The source is a man aged 50 to 59 who received an inactivated influenza vaccine. The CDR3 runs from the conserved cysteine through the conserved F or W. D genes are given only for firm matches. A row's size may be missing; if present it is once, few, many or a size class.

V,D,J,size,CDR3,DNA
TRBV2,.,TRBJ2-1,.,CASSEDGNRDEQFF,TGTGCCAGCAGTGAAGATGGAAACAGGGATGAGCAGTTCTTC
TRBV27,.,TRBJ2-2,.,CASSFLGGGTGELFF,TGTGCCAGCAGTTTTTTGGGGGGAGGCACCGGGGAGCTGTTTTTT
TRBV5-1,.,TRBJ2-1,few,CASRLGARTHNEQFF,TGCGCCAGCCGCTTGGGGGCCCGGACCCACAATGAGCAGTTCTTC
TRBV6-5,TRBD2,TRBJ2-7,.,CASSYSGLAGDFSYEQYF,TGTGCCAGCAGTTATTCCGGACTAGCGGGAGATTTCTCCTACGAGCAGTACTTC
TRBV6-2/TRBV6-3,.,TRBJ2-1,few,CASSSAHRASYNEQFF,TGTGCCAGCAGTTCCGCCCACAGGGCCTCCTACAATGAGCAGTTCTTC
TRBV15,TRBD2,TRBJ2-7,.,CATSRVLGLAGEIDYEQYF,TGTGCCACCAGCAGAGTGTTAGGGCTAGCGGGAGAGATCGACTACGAGCAGTACTTC
TRBV29-1,.,TRBJ2-3,many,CSGGTDTQYF,TGCAGCGGAGGCACAGATACGCAGTATTTT
TRBV20-1,TRBD2,TRBJ2-1,many,CSADGLALNEQFF,TGCAGTGCCGACGGACTAGCGCTCAATGAGCAGTTCTTC
TRBV7-6,.,TRBJ2-2,.,CASSFVGGELFF,TGTGCCAGCAGCTTCGTGGGCGGGGAGCTGTTTTTT
TRBV6-1,.,TRBJ2-1,few,CASSPTGPNNEQFF,TGTGCCAGCAGCCCGACAGGCCCAAACAATGAGCAGTTCTTC
TRBV4-2,.,TRBJ2-7,.,CASSQRRGAFYEQYF,TGTGCCAGCAGCCAAAGAAGGGGGGCATTCTACGAGCAGTACTTC
TRBV7-9,.,TRBJ2-7,.,CASSFSGDVAYEQYF,TGTGCCAGCAGCTTCTCGGGGGACGTAGCCTACGAGCAGTACTTC
TRBV9,.,TRBJ2-2,.,CASSRDTDTGELFF,TGTGCCAGCAGCAGGGACACTGACACCGGGGAGCTGTTTTTT
TRBV20-1,.,TRBJ2-1,.,CSWELAGNEQFF,TGCAGTTGGGAGCTAGCAGGAAATGAGCAGTTCTTC
TRBV20-1,.,TRBJ1-2,few,CSAPPQVGGYTF,TGCAGTGCTCCTCCTCAGGTGGGCGGCTACACCTTC
TRBV5-1,.,TRBJ2-7,many,CASSLVSGYEQYF,TGCGCCAGCAGCTTGGTCTCGGGCTACGAGCAGTACTTC
TRBV5-1,TRBD2,TRBJ2-5,.,CASSLDLAGGRETQYF,TGCGCCAGCAGCTTGGATCTAGCGGGGGGGCGAGAGACCCAGTACTTC
TRBV7-9,.,TRBJ2-7,many,CASSGLQGFWDEQYF,TGTGCCAGCAGCGGACTACAGGGATTCTGGGACGAGCAGTACTTC
TRBV6-2/TRBV6-3,TRBD2,TRBJ2-1,few,CASSYQKRVTSQIYNEQFF,TGTGCCAGCAGTTACCAAAAGCGGGTGACTAGCCAAATCTACAATGAGCAGTTCTTC
TRBV27,TRBD1,TRBJ2-7,.,CASLRDRSSYEQYF,TGTGCCAGTCTCAGGGACAGGTCCTCCTACGAGCAGTACTTC
TRBV29-1,.,TRBJ1-2,many,CSVGRSVTNGYTF,TGCAGCGTTGGAAGGTCGGTGACCAATGGCTACACCTTC
TRBV3-1,TRBD2,TRBJ2-5,.,CASSRWGTGRAETQYF,TGTGCCAGCAGCCGGTGGGGAACCGGGAGGGCCGAGACCCAGTACTTC
TRBV12-3/TRBV12-4,.,TRBJ1-1,few,CASTLASLNTEAFF,TGTGCCAGCACATTGGCAAGCCTGAACACTGAAGCTTTCTTT
TRBV7-2,TRBD2,TRBJ2-1,.,CASSSTSGGHYNEQFF,TGTGCCAGCAGCTCCACTAGCGGGGGCCACTACAATGAGCAGTTCTTC
TRBV18,.,TRBJ1-3,many,CASSLLGLGGNTIYF,TGTGCCAGCTCTCTCCTAGGGCTCGGAGGAAACACCATATATTTT
TRBV5-1,TRBD1,TRBJ1-2,many,CASSLEDRNYGYTF,TGCGCCAGCAGCTTGGAGGACAGGAACTATGGCTACACCTTC
TRBV10-3,TRBD2,TRBJ2-7,.,CAISPTSGNYEQYF,TGTGCCATCAGCCCGACTAGCGGGAACTACGAGCAGTACTTC
TRBV28,.,TRBJ2-7,.,CASSLLVPVGREQYF,TGTGCCAGCAGTTTATTAGTTCCTGTGGGACGGGAGCAGTACTTC
TRBV7-8,.,TRBJ2-1,few,CASSYSGSEQFF,TGTGCCAGCAGCTACTCAGGGAGTGAGCAGTTCTTC
TRBV24-1,.,TRBJ2-1,many,CATSDFHSAGRYNEQFF,TGTGCCACCAGTGATTTTCACTCGGCAGGGAGGTACAATGAGCAGTTCTTC
TRBV11-2,.,TRBJ2-7,many,CASSPQGIHEQYF,TGTGCCAGCAGCCCCCAGGGGATCCACGAGCAGTACTTC
TRBV12-5,.,TRBJ2-1,.,CASGWLPPAPYNEQFF,TGTGCTAGTGGTTGGCTACCCCCCGCCCCCTACAATGAGCAGTTCTTC
TRBV15,.,TRBJ1-6,few,CATSRDLHYNSPLHF,TGTGCCACCAGCAGAGATCTTCATTATAATTCACCCCTCCACTTT
TRBV28,.,TRBJ2-6,.,CASSSGISGANVLTF,TGTGCCAGCAGTTCTGGGATCTCTGGGGCCAACGTCCTGACTTTC
TRBV7-2,TRBD2,TRBJ2-7,few,CASSSDSGSAYEQYF,TGTGCCAGCAGCTCGGATAGCGGGAGCGCCTACGAGCAGTACTTC
TRBV7-2,.,TRBJ2-2,many,CASSLERNTGELFF,TGTGCCAGCAGCTTAGAACGGAACACCGGGGAGCTGTTTTTT
TRBV28,.,TRBJ2-2,few,CASSFLGPREKRAGELFF,TGTGCCAGCAGTTTCCTGGGGCCCAGGGAAAAGCGGGCCGGGGAGCTGTTTTTT
TRBV28,.,TRBJ1-3,.,CASSIVRGSGNTIYF,TGTGCCAGCAGTATTGTCCGGGGTTCCGGAAACACCATATATTTT
TRBV7-2,TRBD2,TRBJ2-3,.,CASSLTSRHTDTQYF,TGTGCCAGCAGCCTGACTAGCCGCCACACAGATACGCAGTATTTT
TRBV4-2,.,TRBJ1-4,.,CASSQDLVGAFANEKLFF,TGTGCCAGCAGCCAAGATCTCGTAGGCGCCTTCGCTAATGAAAAACTGTTTTTT
TRBV15,.,TRBJ2-5,few,CATRTSFRETQYF,TGTGCCACCAGAACTAGTTTTCGAGAGACCCAGTACTTC
TRBV4-2,TRBD2,TRBJ2-2,.,CASSQDSPSGSMGGELFF,TGTGCCAGCAGCCAAGATTCGCCTAGCGGGAGTATGGGCGGGGAGCTGTTTTTT
TRBV6-1,.,TRBJ2-1,few,CASSGNPAGMSYNEQFF,TGTGCCAGCAGTGGTAATCCGGCGGGAATGTCCTACAATGAGCAGTTCTTC
TRBV6-1,.,TRBJ2-3,.,CASRTGTLNTDTQYF,TGTGCCAGCAGGACCGGGACTTTAAACACAGATACGCAGTATTTT
TRBV24-1,.,TRBJ2-1,few,CATSKFKNEQFF,TGTGCCACCAGCAAATTTAAGAATGAGCAGTTCTTC
TRBV20-1,TRBD2,TRBJ2-7,few,CSAFSGGASYEQYF,TGCAGTGCTTTCAGCGGGGGGGCATCCTACGAGCAGTACTTC
TRBV20-1,.,TRBJ1-4,.,CSTLSGSSNEKLFF,TGCAGTACCCTTTCCGGGAGCTCTAATGAAAAACTGTTTTTT
TRBV11-2,.,TRBJ2-7,.,CASSPNPSSEQYF,TGTGCCAGCAGCCCGAACCCCTCCTCCGAGCAGTACTTC
TRBV10-3,TRBD1,TRBJ1-5,many,CAISEQGARQPQHF,TGTGCCATCAGTGAACAGGGGGCGAGGCAGCCCCAGCATTTT
TRBV5-6,TRBD2,TRBJ2-1,.,CASSLGTSLYNEQFF,TGTGCCAGCAGCTTAGGGACTAGTCTCTACAATGAGCAGTTCTTC
TRBV7-2,.,TRBJ2-3,few,CASSLGPGRSTDTQYF,TGTGCCAGCAGCTTAGGGCCGGGACGCAGCACAGATACGCAGTATTTT
TRBV3-1,.,TRBJ1-5,.,CASSQKYGRGNQPQHF,TGTGCCAGCAGCCAAAAATACGGCCGAGGGAATCAGCCCCAGCATTTT
TRBV29-1,.,TRBJ2-1,.,CSVQGGIGRNEQFF,TGCAGCGTCCAAGGGGGGATAGGCCGCAATGAGCAGTTCTTC
TRBV4-2,TRBD2,TRBJ2-3,few,CASRPGGPGTDTQYF,TGTGCCAGCAGGCCGGGGGGGCCAGGTACAGATACGCAGTATTTT
TRBV27,.,TRBJ1-5,few,CASSLTDSPRQPQHF,TGTGCCAGCAGTCTGACGGACAGCCCGCGTCAGCCCCAGCATTTT
TRBV29-1,.,TRBJ1-4,many,CSVQKNEKLFF,TGCAGCGTGCAGAAGAATGAAAAACTGTTTTTT